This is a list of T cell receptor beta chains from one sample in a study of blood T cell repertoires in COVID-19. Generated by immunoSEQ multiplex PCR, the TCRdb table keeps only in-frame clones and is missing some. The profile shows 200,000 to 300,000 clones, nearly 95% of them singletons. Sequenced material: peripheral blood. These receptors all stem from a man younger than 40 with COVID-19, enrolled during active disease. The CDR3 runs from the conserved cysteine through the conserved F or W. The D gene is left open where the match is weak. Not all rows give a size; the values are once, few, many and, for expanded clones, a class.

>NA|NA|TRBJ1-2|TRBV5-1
CASTRTVSSGVYGYTF
TGCGCCAGCACCAGGACAGTCTCGTCTGGCGTCTATGGCTACACCTTC
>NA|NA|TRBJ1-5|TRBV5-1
CASSLGGGSNQPQHF
TGCGCCAGCAGCTTAGGCGGGGGAAGCAATCAGCCCCAGCATTTT
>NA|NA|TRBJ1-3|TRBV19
CASTKTDRGLGNTIYF
TGTGCCAGTACTAAGACTGATCGGGGTTTAGGAAACACCATATATTTT
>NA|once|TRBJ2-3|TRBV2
CASSSTPGGGSTDTQYF
TGTGCCAGCAGTTCTACCCCGGGCGGGGGCTCCACAGATACGCAGTATTTT
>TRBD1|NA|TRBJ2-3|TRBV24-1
CATSRTGGTDTQYF
TGTGCCACCAGTCGGACAGGGGGCACAGATACGCAGTATTTT
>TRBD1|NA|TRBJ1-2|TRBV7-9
CASSLAPGTGGGYTF
TGTGCCAGCAGCTTAGCGCCTGGGACAGGGGGAGGCTACACCTTC
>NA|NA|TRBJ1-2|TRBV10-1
CASSGQRSYGYTF
TGCGCCAGCAGTGGACAGAGAAGTTATGGCTACACCTTC
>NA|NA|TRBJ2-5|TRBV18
CASSPPAGPETQYF
TGTGCCAGCTCACCACCGGCTGGGCCGGAGACCCAGTACTTC
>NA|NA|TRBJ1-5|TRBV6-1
CASSGQGGQPQHF
TGTGCCAGCAGTGGTCAGGGAGGCCAGCCCCAGCATTTT
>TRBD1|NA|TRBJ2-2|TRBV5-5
CASSLEQHGQGYTGELFF
TGTGCCAGCAGCTTGGAACAGCATGGACAGGGGTACACCGGGGAGCTGTTTTTT
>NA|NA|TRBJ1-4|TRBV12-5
CASGNRDSNEKLFF
TGTGCTAGTGGAAACCGGGACTCCAATGAAAAACTGTTTTTT
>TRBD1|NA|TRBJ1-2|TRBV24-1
CATSDMTGDYGYTF
TGTGCCACCAGTGATATGACAGGGGACTATGGCTACACCTTC
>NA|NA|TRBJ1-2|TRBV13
CASSWTDGNYGYTF
TGTGCCAGCAGCTGGACTGACGGCAACTATGGCTACACCTTC
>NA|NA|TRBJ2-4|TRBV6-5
CASRPPGGAKNIQYF
TGTGCCAGCAGACCACCGGGTGGGGCCAAAAACATTCAGTACTTC
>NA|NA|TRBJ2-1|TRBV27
CASRRLRGYNEQFF
TGTGCCAGCAGACGACTCAGGGGCTACAATGAGCAGTTCTTC
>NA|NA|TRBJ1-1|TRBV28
CASSFRRGGTEAFF
TGTGCCAGCAGTTTCAGGCGCGGGGGGACTGAAGCTTTCTTT
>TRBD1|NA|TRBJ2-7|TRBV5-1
CASSPPAIGQGAHEQYF
TGCGCCAGCAGCCCCCCCGCCATAGGACAGGGGGCCCACGAGCAGTACTTC
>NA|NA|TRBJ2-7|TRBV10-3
CAGRRDSSYEQYF
TGTGCCGGCCGGCGGGACAGCTCCTACGAGCAGTACTTC
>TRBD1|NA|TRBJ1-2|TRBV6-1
CASSDRDRVHGYTF
TGTGCCAGCAGTGACCGGGACAGGGTCCATGGCTACACCTTC
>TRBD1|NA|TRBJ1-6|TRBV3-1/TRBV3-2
CASGSGTGQNSPLHF
TGTGCCAGCGGATCCGGGACAGGCCAAAATTCACCCCTCCACTTT
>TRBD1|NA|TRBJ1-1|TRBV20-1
CSASKGASNTEAFF
TGCAGTGCTAGTAAGGGGGCGTCAAACACTGAAGCTTTCTTT
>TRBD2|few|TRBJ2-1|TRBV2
CALRRLLAGVEQFF
TGTGCCCTGAGAAGACTACTAGCGGGGGTTGAGCAGTTCTTC
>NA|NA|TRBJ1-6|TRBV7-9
CASSFSGQLSNSPLHF
TGTGCCAGCAGCTTCTCAGGACAGTTGAGTAATTCACCCCTCCACTTT